This is a list of T cell receptor beta chains from one sample in a study of shared clonotypes between healthy human individuals. Produced via immunoSEQ multiplex PCR; TCRdb's table is partial and in-frame only. The sample records about 580,000 clones, roughly 98% being singletons. Sequenced material: naive CD8+ T cells sorted from blood. The source of these receptors is a man aged 30 to 39 in good health. Each CDR3 is given with its conserved first and last residue. Each record gives: clone size, CDR3 length, J gene, V gene, D gene, CDR3 DNA, CDR3 protein. The D gene is left open where the match is weak. Clone size is given for some rows only: seen once, a few or many times, or a class if the clone is expanded.

-,14,TRBJ1-5,TRBV5-5,-,TGTGCCAGCCACCCCGACAGTAGCAATCAGCCCCAGCATTTT,CASHPDSSNQPQHF
-,14,TRBJ2-1,TRBV19,-,TGTGCCAGTAGTAAGGTGAGCTCCTACAATGAGCAGTTCTTC,CASSKVSSYNEQFF
-,15,TRBJ2-1,TRBV6-1,-,TGTGCCAGCAGTGAAGACGTTAGCGATACCAATGAGCAGTTCTTC,CASSEDVSDTNEQFF
once,16,TRBJ2-7,TRBV7-5,-,TGTGTCAGAAACCGACTACGGAGGTTGAGCTCCTACGAGCAGTACTTC,CVRNRLRRLSSYEQYF
-,14,TRBJ2-1,TRBV7-9,TRBD1,TGTGCCAGCAGCTTAGTCGGGACAGGGGATGAGCAGTTCTTC,CASSLVGTGDEQFF
-,13,TRBJ2-7,TRBV4-1,-,TGCGCCAGCAGCCAAGGGGCGACCTACGAGCAGTACTTC,CASSQGATYEQYF
-,16,TRBJ2-5,TRBV4-1,-,TGCGCCAGCAGCCCCGGGCAGGGCCTAAACCAAGAGACCCAGTACTTC,CASSPGQGLNQETQYF
-,14,TRBJ2-7,TRBV4-1,-,TGCGCCAGCAGCCGAGGGCACCCGGCCTACGAGCAGTACTTC,CASSRGHPAYEQYF
-,17,TRBJ2-1,TRBV5-3,-,TGTGCCAGAAGCCCCCCTCTGAGAGGGAGGAGGAAAGTTGAGCAGTTCTTC,CARSPPLRGRRKVEQFF
-,15,TRBJ1-4,TRBV27,-,TGTGCCAGCAGTTTCTTGGGGGGCTCTAATGAAAAACTGTTTTTT,CASSFLGGSNEKLFF
-,15,TRBJ2-1,TRBV7-2,TRBD2,TGTGCCAGCAGCCTGTATTTAGGGAGGGGCAATGAGCAGTTCTTC,CASSLYLGRGNEQFF
-,15,TRBJ2-1,TRBV7-9,TRBD1,TGTGCCAGCAGCGACAGGGATTTTTCCTACAATGAGCAGTTCTTC,CASSDRDFSYNEQFF
-,16,TRBJ2-5,TRBV21-1,-,-,CASPRWGQGAQETQYF
-,17,TRBJ2-3,TRBV7-9,TRBD2,TGTGCCAGCAGCGTTAGCGGGCGGGAGAAGGGCACAGATACGCAGTATTTT,CASSVSGREKGTDTQYF
-,17,TRBJ2-1,TRBV9,TRBD2,TGTGCCAGCAGCGCCACTAGCGGGAAGAGCCCGAGCAATGAGCAGTTCTTC,CASSATSGKSPSNEQFF
once,15,TRBJ1-1,TRBV5-1,TRBD1,TGCGCCAGCAGCTTACGGACAGGGGCTTACACTGAAGCTTTCTTT,CASSLRTGAYTEAFF
-,14,TRBJ1-1,TRBV29-1,TRBD1,TGCAGCGTTGCACTCGACAGGGTGAACACTGAAGCTTTCTTT,CSVALDRVNTEAFF
-,15,TRBJ2-1,TRBV6-6,-,TGTGCCAGCAGTTACTCGGCCGAAAAGAACAATGAGCAGTTCTTC,CASSYSAEKNNEQFF
-,14,TRBJ1-5,TRBV27,-,TGTGCCAGCAGTTCAGGGTTCGGAGATCAGCCCCAGCATTTT,CASSSGFGDQPQHF
-,15,TRBJ2-1,TRBV4-1,TRBD2,TGCGCCAGCAGCCAGCTACTAGCGGAGTACAATGAGCAGTTCTTC,CASSQLLAEYNEQFF
-,15,TRBJ1-1,TRBV7-9,-,TGTGCCAGCAGTTCTGACGGGGGCATGAACACTGAAGCTTTCTTT,CASSSDGGMNTEAFF
-,14,TRBJ2-5,TRBV6-5,TRBD1,TGTGCCAGCAGTTACAACGGACAGGAAGAGACCCAGTACTTC,CASSYNGQEETQYF
-,14,TRBJ2-1,TRBV7-3,TRBD1,TGTGCCAGCAGCCCCACAGGGGACTACAATGAGCAGTTCTTC,CASSPTGDYNEQFF
-,19,TRBJ2-3,TRBV7-9,TRBD2,TGTGCCAGCAGCTTAATTCTAGTAGACGTTCGGCGACCGGGGGGTACGCAGTATTTT,CASSLILVDVRRPGGTQYF
-,16,TRBJ2-4,TRBV15,TRBD1,TGTGCCACCAGCAGAGAGGGACAGGGGGCTGGAAACATTCAGTACTTC,CATSREGQGAGNIQYF
-,16,TRBJ2-7,TRBV6-6,-,TGTGCCAGCAACATACTTGAGGGATCATCGATCTACGAGCAGTACTTC,CASNILEGSSIYEQYF
-,15,TRBJ1-2,TRBV6-1,-,TGTGCCAGCAGTGAATTCGCAGGGAACTACTATGGCTACACCTTC,CASSEFAGNYYGYTF
-,13,TRBJ1-2,TRBV5-1,-,TGCGCCAGCAGCCCCCTTGGGAGCTATGGCTACACCTTC,CASSPLGSYGYTF
once,14,TRBJ2-7,TRBV27,TRBD2,TGTGCCAGCAGTTTAGCGGGAGGGCCTATGGGGCAGTACTTC,CASSLAGGPMGQYF
-,14,TRBJ1-3,TRBV6-5,-,TGTGCCAGCAGTCCCTCCAACTCTGGAAACACCATATATTTT,CASSPSNSGNTIYF
-,15,TRBJ1-5,TRBV9,-,TGTGCCAGCAGCGTAGATGGGGGGAACAATCAGCCCCAGCATTTT,CASSVDGGNNQPQHF
-,14,TRBJ2-7,TRBV29-1,TRBD2,TGCAGCGTGGCCCTTAGCGGGAGTCCCTACGAGCAGTACTTC,CSVALSGSPYEQYF
-,13,TRBJ1-1,TRBV4-3,TRBD1,TGCGCCAGCAGCCAAGACCCGGGACAGGAAGCTTTCTTT,CASSQDPGQEAFF
-,17,TRBJ1-5,TRBV27,-,TGTGCCAGCAGTCCTTATATAGGACCGGGCCTTGATCAGCCCCAGCATTTT,CASSPYIGPGLDQPQHF
-,14,TRBJ1-5,TRBV7-9,-,TGTGCCAGCAGCACCAGCATTAGCAATCAGCCCCAGCATTTT,CASSTSISNQPQHF
-,15,TRBJ1-1,TRBV7-9,-,TGTGCCAGCAGCTTAGGGCCAGCCACCGCCGGAGAAGCTTTCTTT,CASSLGPATAGEAFF
-,14,TRBJ2-5,TRBV28,-,TGTGCCAGCAGTTCCCTAATTTTCGAAGAGACCCAGTACTTC,CASSSLIFEETQYF
-,16,TRBJ2-1,TRBV6-1,-,TGTGCCAGCAGTGATGTGGGGGGGCAAGCGTACAATGAGCAGTTCTTC,CASSDVGGQAYNEQFF
-,18,TRBJ2-1,TRBV28,TRBD2,TGTGCCAGCAGTGCCGAGACTAGCTGGGGGATACTCTACAATGAGCAGTTCTTC,CASSAETSWGILYNEQFF
-,15,TRBJ2-3,TRBV7-9,-,TGTGCCAGCAGCCTCGAAGTCCTGACAGCAGATACGCAGTATTTT,CASSLEVLTADTQYF
once,14,TRBJ1-2,TRBV28,TRBD1,TGTGCCAGCAGGACCGTAAGGGACAGGGGGATCCGGGTCTTC,CASRTVRDRGIRVF
-,13,TRBJ2-1,TRBV4-1,-,TGCGCCAGCAGTCGAGTGGGCTTCAATGAGCAGTTCTTC,CASSRVGFNEQFF
-,14,TRBJ1-5,TRBV19,-,TGTGCCAGTAGTATGTTACAGGGAATTCAGCCCCAGCATTTT,CASSMLQGIQPQHF
-,14,TRBJ2-7,TRBV9,TRBD1,TGTGCCAGCAGCTACCGGGACAGTCCCTACGAGCAGTACTTC,CASSYRDSPYEQYF
-,14,TRBJ2-1,TRBV30,-,TGTGCCTGGACACTGGGCGGAATGGGTAATGAGCAGTTCTTC,CAWTLGGMGNEQFF